These T cell receptor beta chains were read from a single sample in a study of blood T cells in healthy people across ages. MiXCR, run by TCRdb on the 5' RACE reads, gives a single entry per CDR3 protein. The table lists about 1,800,000 distinct CDR3 sequences, 25% to 30% of them singletons, with around 7.7% in the top ten. The source material was blood. Receptor source: a woman aged 25 to 39 in good health. CDR3s include the opening cysteine and the closing phenylalanine or tryptophan. The D gene is left open where the match is weak. Some rows mark clone size as missing; the rest say once, few, many or name a class of expanded clone.

j_gene | d_gene | abundance | v_gene | CDR3nt | CDR3aa
TRBJ2-6 | . | . | TRBV4-2 | TGTGCCAGCAGCCCTGCGGACAGACTCTCTGGGGCCAACGTCCTGACTTTC | CASSPADRLSGANVLTF
TRBJ1-2 | TRBD1 | few | TRBV10-3 | TGTGCCATCAGTGAATTGACAGGGGCTAACTATGGCTACACCTTC | CAISELTGANYGYTF
TRBJ2-7 | . | . | TRBV7-3 | TGTGCCAGCAGCTCCATTAACGGCTACGAGCAGTACTTC | CASSSINGYEQYF
TRBJ1-5 | TRBD1 | few | TRBV13 | TGTGCCAGCAGCACGGGACAGCGAAATCAGCCCCAGCATTTT | CASSTGQRNQPQHF
TRBJ2-6 | TRBD1 | . | TRBV6-5 | TGTGCCAGCAGTTATAATGTAGGCGTAACAGGGGCCGCTGGGGCCAACGTCCTGACTTTC | CASSYNVGVTGAAGANVLTF
TRBJ1-2 | . | many | TRBV10-2 | TGCGCCAGCAGTCCCCAGACGGGGAACTATGGCTACACCTTC | CASSPQTGNYGYTF
TRBJ2-1 | TRBD2 | few | TRBV25-1 | TGTGCCAGCAGTGGAAGCGGGAGTCTCGATGAGCAGTTCTTC | CASSGSGSLDEQFF
TRBJ2-1 | . | . | TRBV4-1 | TGCGCCAGCAGCCAAGATGGCGTTCGGGGGCAGTTCTTC | CASSQDGVRGQFF
TRBJ1-5 | . | . | TRBV6-1 | TGTGCCAGCAGTGATGGTCGGGTCTATAGCAATCAGCCCCAGCATTTT | CASSDGRVYSNQPQHF
TRBJ1-6 | TRBD1 | once | TRBV5-1 | TGCGCCAGCAGCTTGTGGACGGGGGGACAGAATTCACCCCTCCACTTT | CASSLWTGGQNSPLHF
TRBJ2-7 | . | . | TRBV6-2/TRBV6-3 | TGTGCCAGCAGTTACTCAGGCGAGCGCCAAGAGCAGTACTTC | CASSYSGERQEQYF
TRBJ2-1 | . | . | TRBV5-1 | TGCGCCAGCAGCTTGAGCTATTCCTACGAGCAGTTCTTC | CASSLSYSYEQFF
TRBJ2-7 | TRBD2 | . | TRBV27 | TGTGCCAGCAGTCCGGGACTAGCGGGCCTTTCCTACGAGCAGCACTTC | CASSPGLAGLSYEQHF
TRBJ2-2 | . | once | TRBV6-2/TRBV6-3 | TGTGCCAGCGGGTCCCAGGGAGTTTGGACCGGGGAGCTGTTTTTT | CASGSQGVWTGELFF
TRBJ1-6 | TRBD1 | . | TRBV6-6 | TGTGCCAGCAGTTACGGGACAGTAGTTTCACCCCTCCACTTT | CASSYGTVVSPLHF
TRBJ1-5 | . | few | TRBV12-3/TRBV12-4 | TGTGCCAGCATCGAGGAACATAGGAGCAATCAGCCCCAGCATTTT | CASIEEHRSNQPQHF
TRBJ2-1 | TRBD2 | . | TRBV2 | TGTGCCAGCAGTGAAGTTAGAGGACTAGCGGGAGTCACTTACAATGAGCAGTTCTTC | CASSEVRGLAGVTYNEQFF
TRBJ1-4 | . | . | TRBV15 | TGTGCCACCAGCAGAGGCCGAGGGTCGGATGAAAAACTGTTTTTT | CATSRGRGSDEKLFF
TRBJ2-7 | . | . | TRBV5-5 | TGTGCCAGCAGCTCTCCGCGCTGGGGCAACGAGCAGTACTTC | CASSSPRWGNEQYF
TRBJ1-1 | . | . | TRBV7-3 | TGTGCCAGCAGCTTAAGGGGAACGAGAAACACTGAAGCTTTCTTT | CASSLRGTRNTEAFF
TRBJ1-5 | . | few | TRBV6-6 | TGTGCCAGCAGAAGACAGAGAAATCAGCCCCAGCATTTT | CASRRQRNQPQHF
TRBJ2-7 | TRBD1 | . | TRBV5-6 | TGTGCCAGCAGCTATCTCGGACAGGTCGAGGGATACGAGCAGTACTTC | CASSYLGQVEGYEQYF
TRBJ2-1 | . | few | TRBV7-2 | TGTGCCAGCAGCTCCGGGACGGTAACCTACGAGCAGTTCTTC | CASSSGTVTYEQFF
TRBJ2-1 | . | . | TRBV5-1 | TGCGCCAGCAGCTTGGGAATTGCTTCCCCACGCTATGAGCAGTTCTTC | CASSLGIASPRYEQFF
TRBJ2-5 | TRBD2 | few | TRBV7-9 | TGTGCCAGCAGCTTAAAGATGGTCAGGGAGGGATCGGAGACCCAGTACTTC | CASSLKMVREGSETQYF
TRBJ2-7 | TRBD2 | . | TRBV5-1 | TGCGCCAGCAGCTTCTCCAGCGGGGGGGATCGGATCTACGAGCAGTACTTC | CASSFSSGGDRIYEQYF
TRBJ2-7 | TRBD2 | many | TRBV6-5 | TGTGCCAGCTCTACGGAGAGACTAGCGGGAGTCTACGAGCAGTACTTC | CASSTERLAGVYEQYF
TRBJ2-7 | . | few | TRBV5-1 | TGCGCCAGCAGCCTGAGTCCAGGAGGGCTCGAGCAGTACTTC | CASSLSPGGLEQYF
TRBJ2-1 | . | . | TRBV7-6 | TGTGCCAGCAGCTTAGCGGTCCCTTACGCCACCGGGATGAGTACGAACAATGAGCAGTTCTTC | CASSLAVPYATGMSTNNEQFF
TRBJ1-2 | TRBD1 | . | TRBV5-1 | TGCGCCAGCAGCTTGGGACAGGGTCAATCCTTGGGCTACACCTTC | CASSLGQGQSLGYTF
TRBJ2-5 | . | many | TRBV20-1 | TGCAGTGCTAGTGGGGGGCGAGAGACCCAGTACTTC | CSASGGRETQYF
TRBJ1-4 | . | . | TRBV14 | TGTGCCAGCAGCCAAGGGGTGGGTGAAAAACTGTTTTTT | CASSQGVGEKLFF
TRBJ1-2 | TRBD1 | few | TRBV29-1 | TGCAGCGTGGGGACAGGGGACTACTCAGGGGGCTACACCTTC | CSVGTGDYSGGYTF
TRBJ2-7 | TRBD1 | many | TRBV6-5 | TGTGCCAGCAGCTCAGGACAGGGGAGGGAGCAGTACTTC | CASSSGQGREQYF
TRBJ2-1 | . | few | TRBV9 | TGTGCCAGCAGCGGGCGACGGGACGGTCCTTACAATGAGCAGTTCTTC | CASSGRRDGPYNEQFF
TRBJ1-5 | TRBD1 | . | TRBV5-5 | TGTGCCAGCAGCTTGGGACTACAGGGGGATCAGCCCCAGCATTTT | CASSLGLQGDQPQHF
TRBJ2-7 | TRBD2 | few | TRBV12-3/TRBV12-4 | TGTGCCAGCAGTAAGCGGGGGAGCTCCTACGAGCAGTACTTC | CASSKRGSSYEQYF
TRBJ2-3 | TRBD2 | . | TRBV4-2 | TGTGCCACCAGCGGGAGTCAGACAGATACGCAGTATTTT | CATSGSQTDTQYF
TRBJ2-1 | TRBD2 | . | TRBV9 | TGTGTCAGCAAAGGGACTAGCGGGAGGGGCGCGTACAATGAGCAGTTCTTC | CVSKGTSGRGAYNEQFF
TRBJ2-7 | . | many | TRBV12-3/TRBV12-4 | TGTGCCAGCAGTTTGGGCAACTCCTACGAGCAGTACTTC | CASSLGNSYEQYF
TRBJ2-1 | TRBD2 | once | TRBV2 | TGTGCCAGCAGGGCGGGACTAGCTGAAAATGAGCAGTTCTTC | CASRAGLAENEQFF
TRBJ2-7 | . | . | TRBV29-1 | TGCAGCGTTGCGATGGGGCTCTACGAGCAGTACTTC | CSVAMGLYEQYF
TRBJ2-5 | TRBD2 | . | TRBV30 | TGTGCCTGGGACCCTAGCGGGGGGGCCCCAGAGACCCAGTACTTC | CAWDPSGGAPETQYF
TRBJ2-5 | TRBD2 | many | TRBV6-6 | TGTGCCAGCAGCCCCCATGACCTAGCGGGAGAAGAGACCCAGTACTTC | CASSPHDLAGEETQYF
TRBJ1-4 | . | . | TRBV7-2 | TGTGCCAGCAGTTTCTTGTCAACTAATGAAAAACTGTTTTTT | CASSFLSTNEKLFF
TRBJ2-2 | TRBD1 | few | TRBV12-3/TRBV12-4 | TGTGCCATACTTACCGGGACAGGCAACACCGGGGAGCTGTTTTTT | CAILTGTGNTGELFF
TRBJ1-3 | TRBD1 | few | TRBV28 | TGTGCCAGCTGGGGCAGGGGGTCCTCTGGAAACACCATATATTTT | CASWGRGSSGNTIYF
TRBJ2-4 | . | many | TRBV20-1 | TGCAGTGCTAGGGATGCTGTAGCCAAAAACATTCAGTACTTC | CSARDAVAKNIQYF
TRBJ2-5 | TRBD2 | many | TRBV24-1 | TGTGCCACCAGTGACCCGCAAGGTTTGGCGGGGGACTCGGAGACCCAGTACTTC | CATSDPQGLAGDSETQYF
TRBJ2-1 | . | . | TRBV20-1 | TGCAGTGCTCCCTCAGGTCTAGCGCCCTACAATGAGCAGTTCTTC | CSAPSGLAPYNEQFF
TRBJ2-1 | . | few | TRBV2 | TGTGCCAGCGGGACTTTAAAGTTCTACAATGAGCAGTTCTTC | CASGTLKFYNEQFF
TRBJ2-7 | TRBD2 | many | TRBV29-1 | TGCAGCGTAAGCGGGGGGACGAGCTCCTACGAGCAGTACTTC | CSVSGGTSSYEQYF
TRBJ2-5 | TRBD2 | . | TRBV20-1 | TGCAGTGCCCTCTTCGGGGGGCAAGAGACCCAGTACTTC | CSALFGGQETQYF
TRBJ2-7 | TRBD1 | many | TRBV6-1 | TGTGCCAGCAGGGACAGGTCCTACGAGCAGTACTTC | CASRDRSYEQYF
TRBJ2-1 | . | many | TRBV20-1 | TGCAGTGTCCGGGACGCTTACAATGAGCAGTTCTTC | CSVRDAYNEQFF